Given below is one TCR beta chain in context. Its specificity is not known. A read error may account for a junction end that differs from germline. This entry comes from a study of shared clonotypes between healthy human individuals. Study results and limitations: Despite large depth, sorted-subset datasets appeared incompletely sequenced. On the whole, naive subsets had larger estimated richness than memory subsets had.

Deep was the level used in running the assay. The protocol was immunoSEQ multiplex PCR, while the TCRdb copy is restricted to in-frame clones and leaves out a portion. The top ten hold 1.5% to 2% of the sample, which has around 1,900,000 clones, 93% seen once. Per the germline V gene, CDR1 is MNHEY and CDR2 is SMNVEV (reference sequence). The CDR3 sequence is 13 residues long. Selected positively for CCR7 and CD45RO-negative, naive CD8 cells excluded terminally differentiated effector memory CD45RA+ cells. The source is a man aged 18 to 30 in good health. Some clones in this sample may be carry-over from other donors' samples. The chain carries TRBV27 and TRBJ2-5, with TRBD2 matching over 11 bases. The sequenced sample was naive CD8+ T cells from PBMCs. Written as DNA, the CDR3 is TGTGCCAGCAGTTCACTAGCGGGGGACAGCAGGAACTTC. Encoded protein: CASSSLAGDSRNF.